This T cell receptor (beta chain) was profiled in a study of T cell responses to AZD1222 COVID-19 vaccine. General study results and limits: Clonal diversity was possibly underestimated, and white British individuals and females predominated among donors. Spike-specific TCR depth and breadth grew after two AZD1222 doses.

This clone was found once. Its antigen is as yet unknown. Data came from immunoSEQ multiplex PCR; TCRdb stores just in-frame clones and leaves some out. Among about 95,000 clones, around 90% were seen once, and the ten largest hold roughly 3.5%. CDR3 size: 13 residues. Germline CDR1 reads LNHDA; CDR2 reads SQIVND (reference sequence). The V and J ends lost 3 bases and 4 bases respectively, with 9 bases between them. This clonotype was sampled from an adult in good health. This chain connects TRBV19 to TRBJ1-2; the D is unclear. Source: peripheral blood, taken on day 0 of AZD1222 vaccination. Written as DNA, the CDR3 is TGTGCCAGTAGTATGGCAGAACCCTATGGCTACACCTTC. It translates to CASSMAEPYGYTF.